Listed below are T cell receptor beta chains from one sample, sequenced in a study of blood T cell repertoires in COVID-19. Sequencing used immunoSEQ multiplex PCR; TCRdb keeps in-frame clones, though not all of them. The sample includes roughly 500,000 clones, approximately 90% of them seen just once. The sequenced sample consisted of PBMCs or T cells enriched from blood (not recorded which). The origin of the receptors is a woman aged 40 to 50 who had recovered from COVID-19. Each CDR3 is given with its conserved first and last residue. D genes are given only for firm matches. Size tells how often a clone was seen (once, few, many) or the class of an expanded clone, and some rows leave it out.

D gene: TRBD1; V gene: TRBV25-1; clone size: NA; CDR3 protein: CASSDDRVPTGELFF
D gene: TRBD1; V gene: TRBV6-2/TRBV6-3; clone size: NA; CDR3 protein: CASSYTGAPNQPQHF
D gene: NA; V gene: TRBV5-4; clone size: NA; CDR3 protein: CASSPGRVNGGTEAFF
D gene: NA; V gene: TRBV19; clone size: NA; CDR3 protein: CASSPRWAGTEAFF
D gene: TRBD1; V gene: TRBV7-2; clone size: NA; CDR3 protein: CASSLRQGAIPEAFF
D gene: NA; V gene: TRBV7-2; clone size: NA; CDR3 protein: CASSLRDTYGYTF
D gene: TRBD2; V gene: TRBV7-6; clone size: NA; CDR3 protein: CASSPRLAGVSEQYF
D gene: NA; V gene: TRBV5-1; clone size: few; CDR3 protein: CASSLAGANTGELFF
D gene: NA; V gene: TRBV24-1; clone size: NA; CDR3 protein: CATSGIRGAQSSYNEQFF
D gene: TRBD1; V gene: TRBV7-2; clone size: NA; CDR3 protein: CASSPLTGVRNQPQHF
D gene: NA; V gene: TRBV13; clone size: once; CDR3 protein: CASSHVAGSAPDTQYF
D gene: NA; V gene: TRBV5-1; clone size: NA; CDR3 protein: CASSLGQYNEQFF
D gene: TRBD1; V gene: TRBV5-6; clone size: NA; CDR3 protein: CASSRLRGTAYEQYF
D gene: NA; V gene: TRBV4-3; clone size: NA; CDR3 protein: CASSQEFAGGAYNEQFF
D gene: NA; V gene: TRBV3-1/TRBV3-2; clone size: NA; CDR3 protein: CASSQDEAIPSYEQYF
D gene: TRBD2; V gene: TRBV5-1; clone size: NA; CDR3 protein: CASSLATSGRASSYNEQFF
D gene: NA; V gene: TRBV7-9; clone size: NA; CDR3 protein: CASSLRNNRDSYTF
D gene: NA; V gene: TRBV2; clone size: once; CDR3 protein: CASRSYPYNEQFF
D gene: NA; V gene: TRBV18; clone size: NA; CDR3 protein: CASSLRQDNSPLHF
D gene: NA; V gene: TRBV29-1; clone size: NA; CDR3 protein: CSVETGSGANVLTF
D gene: NA; V gene: TRBV19; clone size: NA; CDR3 protein: CASRGGTANEKLFF
D gene: TRBD2; V gene: TRBV5-4; clone size: NA; CDR3 protein: CASSPSVSGSTDTQYF
D gene: NA; V gene: TRBV7-9; clone size: NA; CDR3 protein: CASSLDWQGGNTIYF
D gene: TRBD1; V gene: TRBV12-3/TRBV12-4; clone size: NA; CDR3 protein: CASRTGSGNTIYF
D gene: TRBD1; V gene: TRBV14; clone size: NA; CDR3 protein: CASSQVSQGAWGYTF
D gene: NA; V gene: TRBV6-5; clone size: NA; CDR3 protein: CASSYDRDSGANVLTF
D gene: NA; V gene: TRBV10-3; clone size: NA; CDR3 protein: CAISGEVRPIYGYTF
D gene: NA; V gene: TRBV29-1; clone size: few; CDR3 protein: CSVYTGIGEKLFF